The 29 T cell receptor beta chains below come from one sample, sequenced in a study of cytomegalovirus exposure and HLA in healthy donors (dated by TCRdb to 2016 to 2017). The library was produced with the immunoSEQ multiplex PCR assay. A mixture of 60 forward primers for TCR Vbeta segments and 13 reverse primers for TCR Jbeta segments was used in the multiplex PCR. TCRdb mirrors the immuneACCESS table, restricted to in-frame sequences. Some clones are absent from its copies; in checked studies, under half trace to an unresolved V gene, and the reason for the others is unknown. The sample records 130,000 to 150,000 clones, about 79% of which are singletons. The ten largest account for roughly 0.7% of the sample. Specimen: PBMCs. These receptors all stem from a male donor in good health and CMV-seronegative.

The chain recombines TRBV11-1 with TRBJ2-3; the D gene is possibly TRBD1 (6 bases). The CDR3 sequence is 16 residues long. With 4 bases removed from V and 5 bases from J, the gap between germline ends came to 19 bases. The germline V gene encodes CDR1 SGHAT and CDR2 FQDESV (reference sequence). The CDR3 bases are TGTGCCAGCAGCTCCCGTCTGGGGGCCCGGGGAGATACGCAGTATTTT. This gives the protein CASSSRLGARGDTQYF.

This chain joins TRBV11-3 and TRBJ2-1; a possible D gene is TRBD1 (5 bases). The CDR3 extends over 16 amino acids. Germline CDR1 is SGHNT and CDR2 is YENEEA. V dropped 5 bases and J dropped 2 bases, with 16 bases sitting between them. As DNA, the CDR3 is TGTGCCAGCAGCCCCCTCGGTGGGGCCACCTACAATGAGCAGTTCTTC. Its translation is CASSPLGGATYNEQFF.

The chain joins TRBV11-1 to TRBJ2-1; 7 bases align to TRBD1. There are 13 residues in the CDR3. V lost 4 bases, J lost 4 bases, and 1 base stayed unmatched. Germline CDR1 SGHAT, CDR2 FQDESV (reference sequence). CDR3 nucleotides: TGTGCCAGCAGCTCGGGACAGTACAATGAGCAGTTCTTC. It yields the protein CASSSGQYNEQFF. Using reference TRBV11-1 and TRBJ2-1 for the parts outside the CDR3, the full variable domain is EAEVAQSPRYKITEKSQAVAFWCDPISGHATLYWYRQILGQGPELLVQFQDESVVDDSQLPKDRFSAERLKGVDSTLKIQPAELGDSAMYLCASSSGQYNEQFFGPGTRLTVL.

DNA of the CDR3: TGTGCCAGCAGCTTTAATGCAGGAATAAAGAACACTGAAGCTTTCTTT. Translated: CASSFNAGIKNTEAFF. The V gene is TRBV7-8, the J gene TRBJ1-1; no firm D call. This CDR3 spans 16 amino acids. The V gene lost 3 bases and the J gene lost 1 base, with 15 bases spanning the gap. From germline, CDR1 is SGHVS and CDR2 FQNEAQ.

The V call is TRBV7-2, the J call TRBJ2-7; 7 nucleotides align to TRBD2. The CDR3 contains 15 residues. V lost 2 bases and J lost 0; bases outside the gene matches: 4. In germline, CDR1 is SGHTA, CDR2 FQGNSA. The CDR3 region is CASSLRAGPSYEQYF. CDR3 coding DNA: TGTGCCAGCAGCTTACGAGCGGGACCCTCCTACGAGCAGTACTTC.

The chain is built from TRBV4-1 and TRBJ2-7; 7 bases map to TRBD2. In germline, CDR1 is MGHRA, CDR2 YSYEKL. CDR3 length: 14 amino acids. The V gene end was trimmed by 1 base and the J gene end by 2 bases; junction bases not matched to a gene: 2. As DNA, the CDR3 is TGCGCCAGCAGCCAAGCGGGGGGACCCTACGAGCAGTACTTC. Its protein is CASSQAGGPYEQYF.

This clone occurred once. The chain carries TRBV5-1 and TRBJ2-5; 8 bases agree with TRBD1. After removal of 4 bases from V and 1 base from J, the junction contained 3 bases not matched to a gene. The CDR3 is made up of 14 amino acids. CDR1 is SGHRS, CDR2 YFSETQ, per germline. CDR3 coding DNA: TGCGCCAGCAGCATACAGGGGGTCCAAGAGACCCAGTACTTC. Amino acid sequence: CASSIQGVQETQYF.

The chain has TRBV7-6 and TRBJ2-5; a weak D match, TRBD2 (7 bases). V was shortened by 2 bases and J by 4 bases, with 11 bases between the two germline ends. From germline, CDR1 is SGHVS and CDR2 FNYEAQ. The CDR3 totals 14 residues. CDR3 coding DNA: TGTGCCAGCAGCTTAACGGGGGGCCCAGAGACCCAGTACTTC. This encodes CASSLTGGPETQYF.

This chain joins TRBV7-9 and TRBJ2-5, with TRBD2 matching 16 bases. The J call is in doubt because the DNA end fits TRBJ2-7 better. From germline, CDR1 is SEHNR and CDR2 FQNEAQ (reference sequence). The CDR3 is made up of 16 amino acids. The CDR3 bases are TGTGCCAGCAGCTGGGGACTAGCGGGAGGGCCTGGCGAGCAGTACTTC. Amino acids: CASSWGLAGGPGEQYF.

The rearrangement links TRBV27 to TRBJ1-6; D is unclear. The germline CDR1 and CDR2 sequences are MNHEY and SMNVEV (reference sequence). The CDR3 has 13 amino acids. V shed 5 bases and J shed 7 bases, with 9 bases lying between them. The CDR3 nucleotides read TGTGCCAGCAGTCCGTGGCAGAATTCACCCCTCCACTTT. Translated, it gives CASSPWQNSPLHF.

Only a few counts were recorded for this clone. This sequence joins TRBV30 and TRBJ1-5; 7 bases agree with TRBD1. Germline CDR1 is GTSNPN and CDR2 is SVGIG (reference sequence). This CDR3 region has 12 residues. Losses at the gene ends were 4 bases for V and 6 bases for J; bases not matched to a gene: 3. The CDR3 spells CAWTGGSQPQHF. DNA of the CDR3: TGTGCCTGGACAGGGGGAAGTCAGCCCCAGCATTTT.

This clone was seen only once. This chain connects TRBV6-4 to TRBJ1-5, with D uncertain. The CDR3 contains 15 residues. The V gene lost 4 bases and the J gene lost 0 bases, with 10 bases spanning the gap. The germline V gene encodes CDR1 MRHNA and CDR2 SNTAGT. The CDR3 here is CASSGVAGSNQPQHF. Written as DNA, the CDR3 is TGTGCCAGCAGTGGCGTGGCAGGTAGCAATCAGCCCCAGCATTTT.

The rearrangement links TRBV11-3 to TRBJ1-3; D is possibly TRBD1 (6 bases). Germline CDR1 is SGHNT and CDR2 is YENEEA. This CDR3 comprises 14 residues. V gave up 6 bases and J gave up 1 base, with 10 bases separating them. The CDR3 DNA follows: TGTGCCAGCAGACCCACAGGGTCTGGAAACACCATATATTTT. The encoded protein is CASRPTGSGNTIYF.

This clone came up a few times. This chain uses TRBV25-1 with TRBJ2-2; 7 positions match TRBD2. Trimming took 6 bases from V and 5 from J; bases not matched to a gene: 15. The CDR3 totals 17 residues. Germline CDR1 reads MGHDK; CDR2 reads SYGVNS. CDR3 sequence: CASRGPGASGQTGELFF. In nucleotides, the CDR3 is TGTGCCAGCAGAGGGCCCGGGGCTAGCGGTCAGACCGGGGAGCTGTTTTTT. Drawing the rest from reference TRBV25-1 and TRBJ2-2, the complete variable domain is EADIYQTPRYLVIGTGKKITLECSQTMGHDKMYWYQQDPGMELHLIHYSYGVNSTEKGDLSSESTVSRIRTEHFPLTLESARPSHTSQYLCASRGPGASGQTGELFFGEGSRLTVL.

The chain carries TRBV29-1 and TRBJ1-2; 7 bases map to TRBD1. Losses at the gene ends were 5 bases for V and 3 bases for J; bases not matched to a gene: 3. The germline CDR1 and CDR2 sequences are SQVTM and ANQGSEA. The CDR3 spans 12 residues. CDR3 DNA: TGCAGCGTTCGTCAGGGGGACTATGGCTACACCTTC. Residues: CSVRQGDYGYTF.

CDR3 loop: CATATGYNQPQHF. The CDR3 DNA follows: TGTGCCACCGCGACAGGATACAATCAGCCCCAGCATTTT. The chain couples TRBV19 to TRBJ1-5; the D gene is possibly TRBD1 (6 bases). Trimming took off 10 bases at V and 3 bases at J, with 13 bases between the two ends. This CDR3 has 13 residues. Germline values: CDR1 LNHDA, CDR2 SQIVND (reference sequence).

V gene TRBV7-2 combines with J gene TRBJ1-2, with D possibly being TRBD1 (6 bases). The V gene lost 1 base and the J gene lost 2 bases, with 14 bases spanning the gap. The CDR3 contains 16 residues. CDR1 is SGHTA, CDR2 FQGNSA, per germline. The CDR3 DNA reads as TGTGCCAGCAGCTTAGAGCGGACAGTTGCAAACTATGGCTACACCTTC. This codes for CASSLERTVANYGYTF. The whole variable domain, remainder taken from reference TRBV7-2 and TRBJ1-2, is GAGVSQSPSNKVTEKGKDVELRCDPISGHTALYWYRQSLGQGLEFLIYFQGNSAPDKSGLPSDRFSAERTGGSVSTLTIQRTQQEDSAVYLCASSLERTVANYGYTFGSGTRLTVV.

V gene TRBV5-1 combines with J gene TRBJ2-3, with TRBD2 as a possible D gene (6 bases). The CDR3 sequence is 15 residues long. V lost 0 bases, J lost 1 base, and 9 bases lay in between. The germline V gene has CDR1 SGHRS and CDR2 YFSETQ. The CDR3 DNA is TGCGCCAGCAGCTTGGACCCGGGGGGCACAGATACGCAGTATTTT. Translated, it gives CASSLDPGGTDTQYF.

Only one count was recorded for this clone. The chain recombines TRBV9 with TRBJ1-1; D is unresolved. Trimming stripped 3 bases from V and 0 bases from J, with 15 bases between. CDR1 and CDR2 from the germline V gene are SGDLS and YYNGEE. There are 16 residues in the CDR3. The CDR3 region has the DNA TGTGCCAGCAGCGGTCGCACAACAGAGATGAACACTGAAGCTTTCTTT. The encoded protein is CASSGRTTEMNTEAFF. Full variable domain (outside the CDR3, taken from reference TRBV9 and TRBJ1-1): DSGVTQTPKHLITATGQRVTLRCSPRSGDLSVYWYQQSLDQGLQFLIQYYNGEERAKGNILERFSAQQFPDLHSELNLSSLELGDSALYFCASSGRTTEMNTEAFFGQGTRLTVV.

The J gene is TRBJ2-3, the V gene TRBV10-3; 8 nucleotides match TRBD2. Trimming cost V 6 bases and J 0 bases; bases outside gene matches: 11. CDR3 size: 17 residues. The V gene's germline CDR1 is ENHRY and CDR2 SYGVKD. The CDR3 is CAIRASLAVASTDTQYF. The CDR3 coding sequence is TGTGCCATCAGAGCTTCACTAGCGGTCGCTAGCACAGATACGCAGTATTTT.

This clone appeared a few times. The J gene is TRBJ1-2, the V gene TRBV5-4, with D tentatively TRBD1 (6 bases). This CDR3 has 14 amino acids. V was cut by 3 bases and J by 6 bases, with 15 bases left in between. Germline values: CDR1 SGHNT, CDR2 YYREEE (reference sequence). CDR3 protein: CASSSTQGMDGYTF. As DNA, the CDR3 is TGTGCCAGCAGCTCAACTCAGGGGATGGATGGCTACACCTTC.

The rearrangement links TRBV11-2 to TRBJ1-2; TRBD1 matches at 7 bases. Germline V gene data show CDR1 as SGHAT and CDR2 as FQNNGV. V dropped 1 base and J dropped 1; count of bases not matched to a gene: 3. This CDR3 is 15 amino acids long. CDR3 coding DNA: TGTGCCAGCAGCTTAGGGGGGACAGTTAACTATGGCTACACCTTC. Protein: CASSLGGTVNYGYTF.

A note on this clone: A read error may produce the germline difference seen at one junction end. The gene calls are TRBV7-9 and TRBJ2-7; no firm D call. The CDR3 covers 11 residues. Germline CDR1 is SEHNR and CDR2 is FQNEAQ (reference sequence). This chain's CDR3 is CSSSFYYEQYF. In DNA, the CDR3 is TGTTCCAGCAGCTTCTACTACGAGCAGTACTTC.

The CDR3 protein is CASGLVLAGGPIGELFF. CDR3 sequence (DNA): TGTGCTAGTGGTTTGGTTCTAGCGGGAGGGCCCATCGGGGAGCTGTTTTTT. The V call is TRBV12-5, the J call TRBJ2-2; 12 positions agree with TRBD2. The V gene end was trimmed by 0 bases and the J gene end by 7 bases; junction bases not matched to a gene: 6. This CDR3 spans 17 amino acids. Germline V gene sequence: CDR1 LGHNT, CDR2 FRNRAP.

The genes are TRBV9 and TRBJ2-2; possible D gene TRBD2, 6 bases. Germline CDR1 and CDR2: SGDLS and YYNGEE. The CDR3 spans 14 residues. V shed 4 bases and J shed 4 bases, with 11 bases lying between them. The CDR3 loop reads CASSPGLRTGELFF. The CDR3 nucleotides are TGTGCCAGCAGCCCGGGACTCCGCACCGGGGAGCTGTTTTTT. The entire variable domain, with the rest obtained from reference TRBV9 and TRBJ2-2, is as follows: DSGVTQTPKHLITATGQRVTLRCSPRSGDLSVYWYQQSLDQGLQFLIQYYNGEERAKGNILERFSAQQFPDLHSELNLSSLELGDSALYFCASSPGLRTGELFFGEGSRLTVL.

Of note for this clone: The junction differs from germline at one of its ends, possibly a read error. The chain uses TRBV5-4 and TRBJ2-7; TRBD1 is a possible D gene (6 bases). This CDR3 is built from 11 residues. Germline CDR1 SGHNT, CDR2 YYREEE (reference sequence). In DNA, the CDR3 is TGTGCCAGCAGCTTGGACAGGGCCGGTAAGTTC. Its protein is CASSLDRAGKF.

This clone was seen a few times. The rearrangement links TRBV5-5 to TRBJ2-7; 9 positions match TRBD2. V dropped 0 bases and J dropped 1; count of bases not matched to a gene: 5. Germline CDR1 SGHKS, CDR2 YYEKEE (reference sequence). This CDR3 has 16 residues. The CDR3 spells CASSLAWTSASYEQYF. The CDR3 DNA sequence: TGTGCCAGCAGCTTGGCATGGACTAGCGCTTCCTACGAGCAGTACTTC.

This clone has only a few counts. The chain uses TRBV10-1 and TRBJ2-1; 11 positions match TRBD2. This CDR3 has 17 residues. Germline CDR1 and CDR2: WNHNN and SYGVQD (reference sequence). V lost 2 bases and J lost 5; bases outside the gene matches: 8. The CDR3 DNA sequence: TGCGCCAGCAGTGAGACTAGCGGGAGACAGCGGCACAATGAGCAGTTCTTC. Protein: CASSETSGRQRHNEQFF.

The chain has TRBV11-3 and TRBJ1-4, with 8 bases lining up with TRBD1. Germline CDR1 reads SGHNT; CDR2 reads YENEEA. After removal of 4 bases from V and 8 bases from J, the junction contained 12 bases not matched to a gene. The CDR3 totals 16 residues. CDR3 region: CASSSRGTGTVEKLFF. CDR3 nucleotide sequence: TGTGCCAGCAGCTCAAGGGGGACAGGAACTGTGGAAAAACTGTTTTTT.